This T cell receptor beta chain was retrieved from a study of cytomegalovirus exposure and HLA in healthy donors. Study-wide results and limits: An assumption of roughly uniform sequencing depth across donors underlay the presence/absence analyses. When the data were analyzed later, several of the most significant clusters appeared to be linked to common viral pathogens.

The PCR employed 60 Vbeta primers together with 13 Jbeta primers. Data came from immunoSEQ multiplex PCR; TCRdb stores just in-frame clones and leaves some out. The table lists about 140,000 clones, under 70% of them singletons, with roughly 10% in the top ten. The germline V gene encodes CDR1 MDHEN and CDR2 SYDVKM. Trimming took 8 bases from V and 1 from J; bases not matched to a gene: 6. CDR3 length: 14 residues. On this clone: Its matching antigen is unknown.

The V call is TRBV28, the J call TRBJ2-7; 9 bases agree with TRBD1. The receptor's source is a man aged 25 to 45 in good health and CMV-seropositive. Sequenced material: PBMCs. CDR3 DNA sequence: TGTGCCAGCCGGGACAGGGCCTTTTCCTACGAGCAGTACTTC. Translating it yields CASRDRAFSYEQYF.